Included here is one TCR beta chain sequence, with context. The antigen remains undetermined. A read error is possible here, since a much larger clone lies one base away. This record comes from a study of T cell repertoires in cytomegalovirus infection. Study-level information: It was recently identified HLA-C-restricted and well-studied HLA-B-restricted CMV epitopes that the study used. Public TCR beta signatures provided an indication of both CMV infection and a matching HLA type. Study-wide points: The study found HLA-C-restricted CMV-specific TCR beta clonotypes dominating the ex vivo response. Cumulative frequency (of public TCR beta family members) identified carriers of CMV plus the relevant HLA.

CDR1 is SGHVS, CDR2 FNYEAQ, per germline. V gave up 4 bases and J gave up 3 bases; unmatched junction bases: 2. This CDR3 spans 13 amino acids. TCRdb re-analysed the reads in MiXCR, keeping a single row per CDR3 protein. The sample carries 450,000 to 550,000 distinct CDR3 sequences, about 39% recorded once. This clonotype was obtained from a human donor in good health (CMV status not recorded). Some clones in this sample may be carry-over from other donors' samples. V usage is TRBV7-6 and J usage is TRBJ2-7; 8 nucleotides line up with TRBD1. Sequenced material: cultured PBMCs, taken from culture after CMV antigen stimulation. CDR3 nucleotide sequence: TGTGCCAGCAGCTCACAGGGGGTCTACGAGCAGTACTTC. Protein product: CASSSQGVYEQYF.